Listed below are T cell receptor beta chains from one sample, sequenced in a study of T cells in Graves' hyperthyroidism and ophthalmopathy. MiXCR, applied by TCRdb to the multiplex PCR reads, yields one record per CDR3 protein. The sample includes some 740,000 distinct CDR3 sequences, 12% to 15% seen only once; the top ten take around 9.6%. The sample taken for sequencing was blood. Receptors originate from a woman in her late teens or twenties with Graves' hyperthyroidism. CDR3s include the opening cysteine and the closing phenylalanine or tryptophan.

j_call v_call cdr3_aa
TRBJ2-3 TRBV19 CASSSHAASRGDTQYF
TRBJ2-7 TRBV5-1 CASSPSRTGTYEQYF
TRBJ2-1 TRBV19 CASSPQWAFGEQFF
TRBJ1-2 TRBV29-1 CSVPPSGDYGYTF
TRBJ2-7 TRBV28 CASRTTGTASYEQYF
TRBJ2-5 TRBV10-3 CAISESGKGPGETQYF
TRBJ2-1 TRBV11-2 CASSLASGRGNEQFF
TRBJ1-4 TRBV4-1 CASSQGTTEKLFF
TRBJ1-6 TRBV4-3 CASSRVGNSPLHF
TRBJ2-1 TRBV28 CASSLSLRPMENSYNEQFF
TRBJ1-5 TRBV20-1 CSARGGLSNQPQHF
TRBJ1-2 TRBV20-1 CSARIRTDDGYTF
TRBJ2-3 TRBV29-1 CSVLAGGPSRDTQYF
TRBJ1-1 TRBV5-1 CASSLRTGTPRAFF
TRBJ1-4 TRBV28 CASRDWDSNEKLFF
TRBJ2-3 TRBV6-2/TRBV6-3 CASSSTTDGSKGDTDTQYF
TRBJ1-5 TRBV13 CASSLGIYQPQHF
TRBJ1-5 TRBV4-1 CASSQGPMDSNQPQHF